Listed below are T cell receptor beta chains from one sample, sequenced in a study of shared T cell receptors in the human thymus. TCRdb's copy holds only in-frame clones and misses some; the assay was immunoSEQ multiplex PCR. Counted here are 650,000 to 950,000 clones, roughly 85% occurring once; the ten biggest clones make up more than 0.008%. These same records also appear under a second study, on human thymus T cells.

The source material was thymocytes. These receptors all stem from a girl under two years old with a congenital heart defect. Each CDR3 is given with its conserved first and last residue. Fields, in order: V gene, CDR3 protein.

v_call: TRBV11-2
cdr3_aa: CASRQIVQGIGETQYF

v_call: TRBV5-5
cdr3_aa: CASSGRGNTEAFF

v_call: TRBV7-8
cdr3_aa: CASSLAKQGHTEAFF

v_call: TRBV4-3
cdr3_aa: CASSVTTDQETQYF

v_call: TRBV2
cdr3_aa: CASSKTPGNTEAFF

v_call: TRBV4-3
cdr3_aa: CASSQEKPGLVMAQETQYF

v_call: TRBV5-1
cdr3_aa: CASSSDPGSSYGYTF

v_call: TRBV5-4
cdr3_aa: CASSLTGSNEQYF

v_call: TRBV5-1
cdr3_aa: CASSLVSGGAWRNIQYF

v_call: TRBV5-8
cdr3_aa: CASSLNQGGSLWTNEKLFF

v_call: TRBV2
cdr3_aa: CAIGQENTGELFF

v_call: TRBV19
cdr3_aa: CASSPSWARINEQYF

v_call: TRBV4-3
cdr3_aa: CASSQEGGEEKLFF

v_call: TRBV18
cdr3_aa: CASSPDRSNSPLHF

v_call: TRBV5-5
cdr3_aa: CASSLASAADSYEQYF

v_call: TRBV28
cdr3_aa: CASSLGESNQPQHF

v_call: TRBV29-1
cdr3_aa: CSVKGTVPLGTEAFF

v_call: TRBV2
cdr3_aa: CASSEENLFADHGAFF

v_call: TRBV6-6
cdr3_aa: CANSAGSPSEQYF

v_call: TRBV27
cdr3_aa: CASSLSTDSLVTF

v_call: TRBV28
cdr3_aa: CASSRIPEVRGYTF

v_call: TRBV7-9
cdr3_aa: CASSSDRNSGANVLTF

v_call: TRBV6-1
cdr3_aa: CATLSPAGSSDTQYF

v_call: TRBV18
cdr3_aa: CASSERQGQAYEQYF

v_call: TRBV6-6
cdr3_aa: CASSYVSGGASTEAFF

v_call: TRBV4-1
cdr3_aa: CASSQDWQAGCNQPQHF

v_call: TRBV5-1
cdr3_aa: CASSLGIRQPKNIQYF

v_call: TRBV28
cdr3_aa: CASRASGGFTMNTEAFF

v_call: TRBV6-1
cdr3_aa: CASSEGLAGGNTGELFF

v_call: TRBV27
cdr3_aa: CASSLRGTVPEAFF

v_call: TRBV19
cdr3_aa: CASTQPSPSDRDQPQHF

v_call: TRBV14
cdr3_aa: CASSQDRRVEKETQYF

v_call: TRBV15
cdr3_aa: CATSRVERVGNQPQHF

v_call: TRBV4-1
cdr3_aa: CASSQDKIGGGGTEAFF

v_call: TRBV27
cdr3_aa: CASSFTGLAGGQTSTDTQYF

v_call: TRBV5-6
cdr3_aa: CASSLGQHYGYTF

v_call: TRBV27
cdr3_aa: CASSSTGFGYEQYF

v_call: TRBV6-5
cdr3_aa: CASSYSEGSPLHF

v_call: TRBV14
cdr3_aa: CASSQEGGHRQGTWYEQYF

v_call: TRBV19
cdr3_aa: CASKGSGVYSNQPQHF

v_call: TRBV5-6
cdr3_aa: CASGRTRDRAVYEQYF

v_call: TRBV7-2
cdr3_aa: CASSLGQGIGEKLFF

v_call: TRBV7-3
cdr3_aa: CASSFGGGTEAFF

v_call: TRBV19
cdr3_aa: CASSIKERCYGYTF

v_call: TRBV5-4
cdr3_aa: CASSLWVDGGYGYTF

v_call: TRBV28
cdr3_aa: CASSLQRLLAKNIQYF